The TCR beta chain described here comes from a study of neurological immune-mediated disorders. 5'RACE employing 10-nucleotide random UMIs yielded the cDNA. TCRdb used MiXCR to reprocess the 5' RACE reads, holding one entry per CDR3 protein. The sample carries more than 75,000 distinct CDR3 sequences, about a tenth recorded once. General observations from the study: Private repertoires in all groups were suggested by the finding that expanded clones across subjects shared no CDR3 amino acid sequences.

As healthy controls, volunteers from a blood bank in Maryland, USA, were used. The unsorted libraries were generated from a total of 2 million PBMCs, which had been stored in RNAlater at -80 C. This clonotype was counted many times. What it binds is not known. Sequenced: PBMCs. The source of this sequence is a man between 40 and 49 years old in good health.

CDR3 amino acids: CAISRAGEVETQYF. CDR3 DNA sequence: TGTGCCATCAGTCGGGCAGGAGAGGTAGAGACCCAGTACTTC. This sequence joins TRBV10-3 and TRBJ2-5, with no clear D. The CDR3 covers 14 residues. Per the germline V gene, CDR1 is ENHRY and CDR2 is SYGVKD. V lost 5 bases and J 4 bases, leaving 14 bases between the germline ends.